Listed here is a single T cell receptor beta chain. Antigen unknown. The time point was: 2015-2016 season, 7 days after influenza vaccination. The assay was immunoSEQ multiplex PCR, and TCRdb's table has in-frame clones only and misses some. The sample shows about 6,800 clones, around 84% of them seen only once. The V gene lost 4 bases and the J gene lost 6 bases, with 13 bases spanning the gap. Germline loops: CDR1 SGHVS, CDR2 FNYEAQ. This CDR3 has 14 amino acids. These data come from a study of follicular helper T cells after annual influenza vaccination. Background on the study: Blood was drawn on days 0, 7 and 28 after vaccination. General study findings and limits: Recurrent ICOS+CD38+ cTfh clonotypes included tetramer and AIM influenza-specific ones. ICOS+CD38+ cTfh clonality change tracked circulating plasmablast frequency change.

The source was CXCR5- memory CD4+ T cells sorted from blood, collected 7 days after influenza vaccination. The receptor comes from an adult who received the influenza vaccine. The chain combines TRBV7-6 with TRBJ1-5; TRBD1 might be the D (6 bases). The CDR3 sequence: CASSSSSGVQPQHF. The CDR3 region has the DNA TGTGCCAGCAGCTCTTCCTCAGGGGTTCAGCCCCAGCATTTT.